These 32 T cell receptor beta chains came from one sample sequenced in a study of blood T cell repertoires in COVID-19. Only in-frame clones appear in the TCRdb table, and some are missing; sequencing was by immunoSEQ multiplex PCR. The data hold 150,000 to 200,000 clones, with roughly 76% observed a single time. The sample was peripheral blood. These receptor sequences come from a woman over 75 with COVID-19, enrolled during active disease.

This chain joins TRBV4-1 and TRBJ2-7; maybe TRBD1 (6 bases). The CDR3 consists of 15 residues. Per germline, CDR1 MGHRA and CDR2 YSYEKL. V lost 1 base and J 3 bases, leaving 13 bases between the germline ends. CDR3 loop: CASSQAYRVDYEQYF. The CDR3 bases are TGCGCCAGCAGCCAAGCATACAGGGTGGACTACGAGCAGTACTTC.

This chain links TRBV7-9 with TRBJ2-3; weak D call: TRBD1 (5 bases). V lost 2 bases and J 2 bases, leaving 11 bases between the germline ends. The germline V gene encodes CDR1 SEHNR and CDR2 FQNEAQ (reference sequence). This CDR3 is built from 15 residues. CDR3 residues: CASSLTAGSTDTQYF. CDR3 DNA sequence: TGTGCCAGCAGCTTAACGGCAGGGTCCACAGATACGCAGTATTTT. Together with reference TRBV7-9 and TRBJ2-3, the CDR3 gives the full variable domain: DTGVSQNPRHKITKRGQNVTFRCDPISEHNRLYWYRQTLGQGPEFLTYFQNEAQLEKSRLLSDRFSAERPKGSFSTLEIQRTEQGDSAMYLCASSLTAGSTDTQYFGPGTRLTVL.

The chain employs TRBV6-2 or TRBV6-3 and TRBJ2-4, with D perhaps matching TRBD2 (5 bases). This CDR3 has 14 amino acids. CDR1 is MNHEY, CDR2 SVGEGT, per germline. The V end lost 4 bases, the J end lost 7 bases, and 14 bases lay between the germline ends. The CDR3, as DNA: TGTGCCAGCAGTTCCGGGGATGGCAGGAACATTCAGTACTTC. It specifies CASSSGDGRNIQYF.

The V and J genes are TRBV6-5 and TRBJ1-3; a possible D gene is TRBD1 (6 bases). V gave up 5 bases and J gave up 2 bases, with 7 bases separating them. The CDR3 loop spans 13 amino acids. Germline values: CDR1 MNHEY, CDR2 SVGAGI. This CDR3 reads CASSNRAGNTIYF. The CDR3 DNA sequence: TGTGCCAGCAGTAACAGGGCTGGAAACACCATATATTTT.

The V gene is TRBV7-7, the J gene TRBJ2-5; TRBD1 might be the D (5 bases). The V and J ends lost 5 bases and 0 bases respectively, with 13 bases between them. CDR1 is SSHAT, CDR2 FNYEAQ, per germline (reference sequence). This CDR3 is 15 amino acids long. The CDR3 DNA sequence: TGTGCCAGCAGCCCTAATAGGGGTCACCAAGAGACCCAGTACTTC. Residues: CASSPNRGHQETQYF.

CDR3 sequence: CASTQQGSNQPQHF. The CDR3 region has the DNA TGTGCCAGTACTCAACAGGGCTCCAATCAGCCCCAGCATTTT. V gene TRBV19 combines with J gene TRBJ1-5, with a possible D match to TRBD1 (6 bases). Trimming took off 7 bases at V and 3 bases at J, with 13 bases between the two ends. There are 14 residues in the CDR3. Germline V gives CDR1 LNHDA, CDR2 SQIVND (reference sequence).

The gene calls are TRBV13 and TRBJ2-2; a possible D gene is TRBD1 (6 bases). Germline V gene lookup returns CDR1 PRHDT and CDR2 FYEKMQ (reference sequence). This CDR3 has 15 residues. V shed 6 bases and J shed 5 bases, with 16 bases lying between them. DNA for the CDR3: TGTGCCAGCAGTCACAGACAGGCCCCTACCGGGGAGCTGTTTTTT. Residues: CASSHRQAPTGELFF.

V gene TRBV10-3 combines with J gene TRBJ2-1; 7 positions match TRBD1. The CDR3 totals 15 residues. CDR1 and CDR2 (germline): ENHRY, SYGVKD. Trimming removed 10 bases from V and 0 bases from J; junction bases left unmatched: 9. The CDR3 is CATGPQGSSYNEQFF. The DNA of the CDR3 is TGTGCCACCGGCCCACAGGGGAGCTCCTACAATGAGCAGTTCTTC.

The chain employs TRBV4-2 and TRBJ1-1, with TRBD1 matching 7 bases. J gave up 5 bases and V 4 bases, and 7 bases lay outside the gene matches. The CDR3 has 14 residues. Per the germline V gene, CDR1 is LGHNA and CDR2 is YNFKEQ. The CDR3 is CASSPPTGITEAFF. In nucleotides, the CDR3 is TGTGCCAGCAGCCCCCCGACAGGGATAACTGAAGCTTTCTTT.

V usage is TRBV11-2 and J usage is TRBJ2-7, with TRBD2 matching 8 bases. The germline gives CDR1 SGHAT, CDR2 FQNNGV. The CDR3 has 17 residues. Trimming at V came to 1 base and at J to 0 bases, leaving 8 bases not matched to a gene. The CDR3: CASSLGVGGRFSYEQYF. In nucleotides, the CDR3 is TGTGCCAGCAGCTTAGGGGTTGGCGGGAGGTTCTCCTACGAGCAGTACTTC.

The CDR3 DNA follows: TGTGCCACTGGGACTAGCGGGAGAGGGACCCAGTACTTC. Translating gives CATGTSGRGTQYF. The V call is TRBV6-5, the J call TRBJ2-5; 14 bases match TRBD2. The germline gives CDR1 MNHEY, CDR2 SVGAGI. This CDR3 is built from 13 residues. V was clipped by 10 bases and J by 7 bases; unmatched bases: 5.

This clone was counted a few times. CDR3 DNA sequence: TGTGCCAGCAGCCAAGGAGTTCGATATAATTCACCCCTCCACTTT. This translates into CASSQGVRYNSPLHF. This rearrangement joins TRBV14 to TRBJ1-6; D unclear. The CDR3 consists of 15 residues. V was trimmed by 1 base and J by 4 bases, leaving 8 bases between them. Germline assignment: CDR1 SGHDN and CDR2 FVKESK.

With regard to this clone: This same CDR3 is encoded by further DNA sequences in the sample. V usage is TRBV7-8 and J usage is TRBJ1-6, with TRBD1 as a possible D gene (6 bases). V lost 5 bases and J lost 7, with 12 bases in between. The germline V gene has CDR1 SGHVS and CDR2 FQNEAQ. This CDR3 is 14 amino acids long. The CDR3 DNA follows: TGTGCCAGCAGCCCACAGGGTGGGAATTCACCCCTCCACTTT. Protein product: CASSPQGGNSPLHF.

The table lists this clone with a count of one. This rearrangement joins TRBV7-2 to TRBJ1-2, with no clear D. The CDR3 is 14 residues long. Trimming removed 1 base from V and 6 bases from J, with 12 bases in between. Germline loops: CDR1 SGHTA, CDR2 FQGNSA. The CDR3 is CASSLVRGKDGYTF. The CDR3 nucleotides read TGTGCCAGCAGCTTAGTTAGAGGGAAGGATGGCTACACCTTC.

The V gene is TRBV7-6, the J gene TRBJ2-7, with TRBD2 as a possible D gene (7 bases). The CDR3 extends over 15 amino acids. V was shortened by 0 bases and J by 2 bases, with 11 bases between the two germline ends. From germline, CDR1 is SGHVS and CDR2 FNYEAQ. CDR3 amino acids: CASSLARGGPYEQYF. CDR3 bases: TGTGCCAGCAGCTTAGCGCGCGGGGGCCCCTACGAGCAGTACTTC. Using reference TRBV7-6 and TRBJ2-7 for the parts outside the CDR3, the full variable domain is GAGVSQSPRYKVTKRGQDVALRCDPISGHVSLYWYRQALGQGPEFLTYFNYEAQQDKSGLPNDRFSAERPEGSISTLTIQRTEQRDSAMYRCASSLARGGPYEQYFGPGTRLTVT.

The rearrangement joins TRBV2 to TRBJ1-5, with 7 bases matching TRBD1. The V segment lost 6 bases and the J segment 5 bases; nucleotides outside the gene matches: 7. CDR3 size: 14 residues. CDR1 SNHLY and CDR2 FYNNEI come from the germline V gene. For the CDR3, the DNA is TGTGCCAGCAGATTCGACAGGGACCATCAGCCCCAGCATTTT. It encodes CASRFDRDHQPQHF. Complete variable domain (other parts from reference TRBV2 and TRBJ1-5): EPEVTQTPSHQVTQMGQEVILRCVPISNHLYFYWYRQILGQKVEFLVSFYNNEISEKSEIFDDQFSVERPDGSNFTLKIRSTKLEDSAMYFCASRFDRDHQPQHFGDGTRLSIL.

The chain combines TRBV18 with TRBJ1-2; 8 bases line up with TRBD1. Losses at the gene ends were 6 bases for V and 4 bases for J; bases not matched to a gene: 7. Per germline, CDR1 KGHSH and CDR2 LQKENI. The CDR3 spans 14 residues. The CDR3 DNA reads as TGTGCCAGCTCCCCCTTAACAGGGGGCTATGGCTACACCTTC. Its translation: CASSPLTGGYGYTF.

The V and J genes are TRBV6-5 and TRBJ2-3; D possibly corresponds to TRBD1 (5 bases). The ends were cut back, 0 bases at V and 6 bases at J, with 16 bases in the middle. The CDR3 extends over 16 amino acids. Germline values: CDR1 MNHEY, CDR2 SVGAGI. The CDR3 sequence is CASSYSGRVKVDTQYF. The CDR3 DNA sequence: TGTGCCAGCAGTTACTCTGGCAGGGTAAAGGTGGATACGCAGTATTTT.

The rearrangement links TRBV4-2 to TRBJ1-1, with a possible D match to TRBD1 (5 bases). Germline V CDR1 and CDR2: LGHNA, YNFKEQ. Trimming shortened V by 0 bases and J by 3 bases, and 11 bases separated the two germline ends. The CDR3 has 15 residues. CDR3 region: CASSQDLGRDTEAFF. CDR3 DNA sequence: TGTGCCAGCAGCCAAGATCTGGGCAGGGACACTGAAGCTTTCTTT.

This chain joins TRBV2 and TRBJ1-4, with D possibly TRBD1 on 6 matching bases. V gave up 5 bases and J gave up 8 bases, with 15 bases separating them. The CDR3 has 14 amino acids. CDR1 SNHLY and CDR2 FYNNEI come from the germline V gene. CDR3 residues: CASSPQGRWEKLFF. For the CDR3, the DNA is TGTGCCAGCAGTCCACAGGGACGCTGGGAAAAACTGTTTTTT. Filled out from reference TRBV2 and TRBJ1-4, the complete variable domain reads EPEVTQTPSHQVTQMGQEVILRCVPISNHLYFYWYRQILGQKVEFLVSFYNNEISEKSEIFDDQFSVERPDGSNFTLKIRSTKLEDSAMYFCASSPQGRWEKLFFGSGTQLSVL.

CDR3 nucleotides: TGTGCCAGTAGTATCTACAGGGAGCCCGGGGAGCTGTTTTTT. Residues: CASSIYREPGELFF. The rearrangement joins TRBV19 to TRBJ2-2, with a tentative D call TRBD1 (6 bases). The CDR3 is made up of 14 amino acids. Between the trimmed V and J ends, which lost 3 bases and 6 bases, there was a span of 11 bases. Germline assignment: CDR1 LNHDA and CDR2 SQIVND (reference sequence).

The sample holds one count of this clone. This rearrangement joins TRBV27 to TRBJ2-1; 11 bases agree with TRBD2. V trimming: 4 bases; J trimming: 2 bases; junction bases outside the gene matches: 16. The CDR3 spans 20 residues. Germline CDR1 is MNHEY and CDR2 is SMNVEV (reference sequence). The CDR3 bases are TGTGCCAGCAGTTCTCCGGGACTAGCGGCACCATCGCGGCCCTACAATGAGCAGTTCTTC. The encoded protein is CASSSPGLAAPSRPYNEQFF.

The J gene is TRBJ2-5, the V gene TRBV11-3, with D maybe TRBD2 (6 bases). Germline values: CDR1 SGHNT, CDR2 YENEEA. The CDR3 has 13 amino acids. The germline V and J ends were trimmed by 5 bases and 2 bases, with 9 bases remaining between them. The CDR3 DNA sequence: TGTGCCAGCAGCAGGGACTTGCAAGAGACCCAGTACTTC. Translating gives CASSRDLQETQYF.

V gene TRBV5-5 combines with J gene TRBJ2-1, with 10 bases lining up with TRBD1. After removal of 4 bases from V and 6 bases from J, the junction contained 1 base not matched to a gene. Per the germline V gene, CDR1 is SGHKS and CDR2 is YYEKEE (reference sequence). This CDR3 has 13 residues. CDR3 residues: CASSRTGGNEQFF. CDR3 nucleotide sequence: TGTGCCAGCAGCCGGACAGGGGGCAATGAGCAGTTCTTC.

V and J are TRBV27 and TRBJ2-2; D is possibly TRBD1 (5 bases). The germline CDR1 and CDR2 sequences are MNHEY and SMNVEV (reference sequence). The V end lost 3 bases, the J end lost 5 bases, and 13 bases lay between the germline ends. The CDR3 is 15 amino acids. CDR3 nucleotides: TGTGCCAGCAGTTTGGTAGCAGGGCGGACCGGGGAGCTGTTTTTT. Translation: CASSLVAGRTGELFF.

This chain links TRBV10-3 with TRBJ2-7; D is unclear. The CDR3 runs 13 residues. V was shortened by 6 bases and J by 0 bases, with 9 bases between the two germline ends. The germline CDR1 and CDR2 sequences are ENHRY and SYGVKD. CDR3 DNA: TGTGCCATCAGATCTCCCTCCTCCTACGAGCAGTACTTC. This encodes CAIRSPSSYEQYF.

The chain is built from TRBV19 and TRBJ1-2; maybe TRBD1 (6 bases). This CDR3 has 13 residues. Germline loops: CDR1 LNHDA, CDR2 SQIVND (reference sequence). Trimming took 6 bases from V and 2 from J, leaving 10 bases between them. The CDR3 loop reads CASSRTVNYGYTF. The DNA for the CDR3 is TGTGCCAGTAGCAGGACAGTGAACTATGGCTACACCTTC.

CDR3 sequence (DNA): TGTGCCAGCAGCCTCCTCACAGGCTATGGCTACACCTTC. Amino acids: CASSLLTGYGYTF. The chain uses TRBV9 and TRBJ1-2, with D possibly being TRBD1 (5 bases). The V gene lost 4 bases and the J gene lost 4 bases, with 11 bases spanning the gap. Germline lookup yields CDR1 SGDLS and CDR2 YYNGEE. This CDR3 contains 13 residues.

This clone was seen just once. The chain carries TRBV6-5 and TRBJ2-7; no firm D call. Trimming took off 2 bases at V and 2 bases at J, with 10 bases between the two ends. CDR3 length: 14 residues. Per germline, CDR1 MNHEY and CDR2 SVGAGI. The CDR3 DNA is TGTGCCAGCAGTTACACCCACAGAACCTACGAGCAGTACTTC. Translating it yields CASSYTHRTYEQYF.

The chain recombines TRBV15 with TRBJ1-2; 9 bases are shared with TRBD1. Per germline, CDR1 LNHNV and CDR2 YYDKDF (reference sequence). The J segment lost 4 bases and the V segment lost 5 bases, leaving 11 bases of the junction unmatched. The CDR3 runs to 16 residues. CDR3 region: CATSGWTGAHSYGYTF. As DNA, the CDR3 is TGTGCCACCAGCGGATGGACAGGGGCTCATAGCTATGGCTACACCTTC.

V usage is TRBV2 and J usage is TRBJ2-2; TRBD2 might be the D (6 bases). Germline values: CDR1 SNHLY, CDR2 FYNNEI. The CDR3 runs to 14 residues. V was cut by 5 bases and J by 5 bases, with 12 bases left in between. For the CDR3, the DNA is TGTGCCAGCAGTATCGGGAGACGAACCGGGGAGCTGTTTTTT. Its protein product is CASSIGRRTGELFF.

The chain combines TRBV18 with TRBJ2-7; 10 bases align to TRBD1. The V segment lost 3 bases and the J segment 2 bases; nucleotides outside the gene matches: 4. The CDR3 extends over 15 amino acids. Germline lookup yields CDR1 KGHSH and CDR2 LQKENI. CDR3 protein: CASSPGTGEPYEQYF. DNA of the CDR3: TGTGCCAGCTCACCCGGGACAGGGGAGCCCTACGAGCAGTACTTC.